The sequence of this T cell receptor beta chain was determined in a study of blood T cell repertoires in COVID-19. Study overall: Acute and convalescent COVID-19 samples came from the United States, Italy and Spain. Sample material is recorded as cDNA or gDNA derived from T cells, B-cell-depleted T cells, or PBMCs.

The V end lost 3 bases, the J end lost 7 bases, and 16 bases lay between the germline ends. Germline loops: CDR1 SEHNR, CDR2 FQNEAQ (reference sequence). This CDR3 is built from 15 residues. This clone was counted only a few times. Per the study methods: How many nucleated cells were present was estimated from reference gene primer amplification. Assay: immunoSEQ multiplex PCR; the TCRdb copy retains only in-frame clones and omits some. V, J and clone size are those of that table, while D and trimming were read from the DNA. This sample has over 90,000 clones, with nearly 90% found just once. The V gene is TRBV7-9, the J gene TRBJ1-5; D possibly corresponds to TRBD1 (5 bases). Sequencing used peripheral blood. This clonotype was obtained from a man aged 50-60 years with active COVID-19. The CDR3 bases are TGTGCCAGCAGCTTCGGGGGGGAAATCGGACAGCCCCAGCATTTT. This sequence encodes CASSFGGEIGQPQHF.